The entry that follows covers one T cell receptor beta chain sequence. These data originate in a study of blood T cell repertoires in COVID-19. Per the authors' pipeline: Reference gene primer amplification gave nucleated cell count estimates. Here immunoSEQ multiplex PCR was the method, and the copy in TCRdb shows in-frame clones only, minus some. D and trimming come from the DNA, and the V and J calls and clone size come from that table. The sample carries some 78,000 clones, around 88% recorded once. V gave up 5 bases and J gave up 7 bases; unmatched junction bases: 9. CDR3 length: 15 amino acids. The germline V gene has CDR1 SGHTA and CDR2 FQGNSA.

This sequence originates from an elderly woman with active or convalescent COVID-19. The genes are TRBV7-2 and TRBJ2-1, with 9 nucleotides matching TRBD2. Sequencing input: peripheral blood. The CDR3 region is CASSLLAGVGNEQFF. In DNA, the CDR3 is TGTGCCAGCAGCCTCTTAGCGGGAGTCGGGAATGAGCAGTTCTTC.